Each of the 9 T cell receptor beta chains below was sequenced from the same sample in a study of CD8+CD57+ T cells in acquired aplastic anemia. CDR3 and TCR beta VDJ profiling relied on a genomic DNA template. TCRdb itself ran the reads through MiXCR, one entry per CDR3 protein. Seen here are 120,000 or so distinct CDR3 sequences, around 46% observed once, and the top ten hold 2.5%. Sequenced input: sorted CD4+, CD8+, or CD8+CD57+ T cells (not recorded which) from PBMCs. The receptors were gathered from a human donor in good health, serving as a control.

The V and J genes are TRBV7-3 and TRBJ1-6; no reliable D call. V dropped 1 base and J dropped 10 bases, with 11 bases sitting between them. This CDR3 spans 14 amino acids. Germline lookup yields CDR1 SGHTA and CDR2 FQGTGA. The CDR3: CASSLNGISSPLHF. CDR3 coding DNA: TGTGCCAGCAGCTTAAACGGGATCTCCTCACCCCTCCACTTT.

This clonotype was observed a handful of times. This rearrangement joins TRBV11-2 to TRBJ2-3, with TRBD1 matching 10 bases. CDR3 length: 16 residues. Germline V lookup: CDR1 SGHAT, CDR2 FQNNGV. V shed 5 bases and J 4 bases; nucleotides not matched to a gene: 9. The chain's CDR3 is CASSPRTGGGADTQYF. The CDR3 region has the DNA TGTGCCAGCAGCCCCCGGACAGGGGGAGGGGCAGATACGCAGTATTTT. The variable domain in full, completed from reference TRBV11-2 and TRBJ2-3, reads EAGVAQSPRYKIIEKRQSVAFWCNPISGHATLYWYQQILGQGPKLLIQFQNNGVVDDSQLPKDRFSAERLKGVDSTLKIQPAKLEDSAVYLCASSPRTGGGADTQYFGPGTRLTVL.

The rearrangement uses TRBV24-1 and TRBJ1-5; D gene uncertain. The CDR3 is 10 residues long. V lost 11 bases, J lost 1 base, and 2 bases lay in between. Germline V gene lookup returns CDR1 KGHDR and CDR2 SFDVKD. This CDR3 reads CARSNQPQHF. CDR3 nucleotides: TGTGCCAGAAGCAATCAGCCCCAGCATTTT.

The V and J genes are TRBV24-1 and TRBJ1-5; D unresolved. V dropped 4 bases and J dropped 7 bases, with 13 bases sitting between them. The CDR3 spans 14 residues. The V gene's germline CDR1 is KGHDR and CDR2 SFDVKD. The CDR3 here is CATSEHRVGQPQHF. The CDR3 bases are TGTGCCACCAGTGAACACCGGGTGGGCCAGCCCCAGCATTTT.

This clonotype appeared a few times. This rearrangement joins TRBV27 to TRBJ2-1; maybe TRBD1 (5 bases). There are 11 residues in the CDR3. Germline-derived CDR1 and CDR2 are MNHEY and SMNVEV (reference sequence). Trimming took 6 bases from V and 16 from J, leaving 16 bases between them. The CDR3 nucleotides read TGTGCCAGCAGCCGCGACAGCACTCGATTCTTC. This encodes CASSRDSTRFF.

This clonotype was counted ten times or more. The rearrangement uses TRBV6-5 and TRBJ1-5, with 7 bases that match TRBD1. The CDR3 consists of 17 residues. Germline CDR1 reads MNHEY; CDR2 reads SVGAGI. V was clipped by 2 bases and J by 0 bases; unmatched bases: 7. CDR3 bases: TGTGCCAGCAGTTACATGACAGGGAGCTATAGCAATCAGCCCCAGCATTTT. This gives the protein CASSYMTGSYSNQPQHF.

As regards this clonotype: A much larger clone is a single base away; this may be a read error. The chain is built from TRBV11-2 and TRBJ2-7; maybe TRBD1 (6 bases). CDR1 is SGHAT, CDR2 FQNNGV, per germline. Between the trimmed V and J ends, which lost 2 bases and 6 bases, there was a span of 20 bases. This CDR3 is 16 amino acids long. Here the CDR3 reads CASSLLGRGSKSEQYF. The CDR3, as DNA: TGTGCCAGCAGCTTACTTGGCAGGGGCAGTAAATCCGAGCAGTACTTC.

The genes are TRBV2 and TRBJ2-2, with D possibly matching TRBD1 (8 bases). Germline V gene lookup returns CDR1 SNHLY and CDR2 FYNNEI. The CDR3 runs to 14 residues. With 6 bases removed from V and 6 bases from J, the gap between germline ends came to 14 bases. The CDR3 region is CASRWTGRAGELFF. The CDR3 bases are TGTGCCAGCAGATGGACAGGGAGGGCCGGGGAGCTGTTTTTT.

This clonotype was counted only a few times. Being one base from a much bigger clone, this may be a read error. V gene TRBV7-9 combines with J gene TRBJ1-2; 10 nucleotides agree with TRBD1. V gave up 2 bases and J gave up 9 bases; unmatched junction bases: 3. The length of the CDR3 is 13 residues. Germline CDR1 SEHNR, CDR2 FQNEAQ (reference sequence). This CDR3 is CASSLRDRGSYTF. CDR3 bases: TGTGCCAGCAGCTTACGGGACAGGGGCAGCTACACCTTC.